The 7 T cell receptor beta chains below were found in one sample sequenced in a study of T-cell memory formation after mild COVID-19. MiXCR was run by TCRdb on the 5' RACE reads, yielding one entry per CDR3 protein. The sample has about 290,000 distinct CDR3 sequences; approximately 16% are singletons. Sequencing was performed on PBMCs or a T cell subset sorted from them (not recorded which). These receptors originate from a man between 18 and 29 years old who had mild COVID-19 (a few samples of this study predate the infection). Cell type and time point are not known.

This chain uses TRBV14 with TRBJ1-1; no clear D. Between the trimmed V and J ends, which lost 1 base and 3 bases, there was a span of 9 bases. The germline V gene encodes CDR1 SGHDN and CDR2 FVKESK. CDR3 size: 14 residues. This CDR3 reads CASSQVGRYTEAFF. The DNA for the CDR3 is TGTGCCAGCAGCCAAGTTGGCAGGTACACTGAAGCTTTCTTT.

The rearrangement joins TRBV28 to TRBJ1-4, with TRBD1 matching over 8 bases. The V and J ends lost 6 bases and 7 bases, in that order; junction bases with no gene match: 7. The CDR3 has 14 residues. CDR1 and CDR2 (germline): MDHEN, SYDVKM. The CDR3 bases are TGTGCCAGCAGCCCCCGGACAGGGACTGAAAAACTGTTTTTT. Its translation: CASSPRTGTEKLFF.

The chain employs TRBV4-1 and TRBJ2-4; D call uncertain. The germline V and J ends were trimmed by 3 bases and 0 bases, with 6 bases remaining between them. The germline V gene has CDR1 MGHRA and CDR2 YSYEKL. This CDR3 has 14 amino acids. In nucleotides, the CDR3 is TGCGCCAGCAGCCAGCCCCTAGCCAAAAACATTCAGTACTTC. This gives the protein CASSQPLAKNIQYF.

The chain carries TRBV12-3 or TRBV12-4 and TRBJ2-5, with 8 bases aligning to TRBD2. After removal of 3 bases from V and 0 bases from J, the junction contained 3 bases not matched to a gene. This CDR3 spans 15 amino acids. CDR3 sequence reads: CASSFFGGDQETQYF. In DNA, the CDR3 is TGTGCCAGCAGTTTTTTCGGGGGGGACCAAGAGACCCAGTACTTC.

In this sample, this clonotype turned up many times. For the CDR3, the DNA is TGTGCCATCAGTTTGACAGGGCGGAACGGGGAGCTGTTTTTT. Its translation: CAISLTGRNGELFF. The V and J genes are TRBV10-3 and TRBJ2-2; 7 positions agree with TRBD1. CDR3 length equals 14 residues. Per the germline V gene, CDR1 is ENHRY and CDR2 is SYGVKD. The junction had 7 bases not matched to a gene; V was cut back by 5 bases and J by 7 bases.

CDR3 bases: TGTGCCAGCAGGCCGGGGGACTCTCTTCTGGGAGATACGCAGTATTTT. Encoded protein: CASRPGDSLLGDTQYF. This rearrangement joins TRBV7-2 to TRBJ2-3, with a tentative D call TRBD2 (6 bases). The CDR3 length is 16 residues. Trimming pared 6 bases from V and 5 bases from J, leaving 21 bases between. Germline CDR1 is SGHTA and CDR2 is FQGNSA.

This clonotype was counted between two and nine times. This chain connects TRBV27 to TRBJ1-2, with TRBD1 identical over 11 bases. V was clipped by 1 base and J by 3 bases; unmatched bases: 7. CDR1 and CDR2 (germline): MNHEY, SMNVEV (reference sequence). This CDR3 comprises 17 residues. CDR3 DNA sequence: TGTGCCAGCAGTTTATTGGGGGACAGGGGGACCTACTATGGCTACACCTTC. It specifies CASSLLGDRGTYYGYTF.